The sequence of this T cell receptor delta chain was determined in a study of human gamma delta and Vdelta1 T cells. TCRdb re-called clones from the PCR reads using CATT. Of about 6,100 delta-chain clones in the sample, more than 9% were seen once. Germline CDR1 TSWWSYY, CDR2 QGS. This CDR3 contains 21 residues. The J segment lost 7 bases and the V segment lost 2 bases, leaving 22 bases of the junction unmatched. As concerns this clone: A read error may be the cause here, since a much bigger clone is one base away.

Input material: naive CD27+ Vdelta1 gamma-delta T cells from blood. This sequence joins TRDV1 and TRDJ1, with 13 bases that match TRDD3. The receptor was isolated from a human donor in good health. CDR3 bases: TGTGCTCTTGGGGAATCCAGCAGGGGACTAACTGGGGGATACGGGGGAGTTAAACTCATCTTT. This sequence encodes CALGESSRGLTGGYGGVKLIF.